Each of the 8 T cell receptor beta chains below was sequenced from the same sample in a study of blood T cell repertoires in COVID-19. Method: immunoSEQ multiplex PCR; TCRdb's copy keeps in-frame clones and lacks some. Of over 200,000 clones listed, approximately 83% are singletons. The sequencing sample was made of peripheral blood. Source of these receptors: a woman aged 40 to 50 with active or convalescent COVID-19.

V gene TRBV6-5 combines with J gene TRBJ1-3, with TRBD1 as a possible D gene (5 bases). The V gene lost 8 bases and the J gene lost 2 bases, with 13 bases spanning the gap. The CDR3 contains 14 residues. Germline V gives CDR1 MNHEY, CDR2 SVGAGI. CDR3 nucleotide sequence: TGTGCCAGCTCCAGGGATTTAGCTGGAAACACCATATATTTT. Its translation: CASSRDLAGNTIYF.

The chain joins TRBV30 to TRBJ2-7; D remains ambiguous. The germline gives CDR1 GTSNPN, CDR2 SVGIG (reference sequence). V dropped 4 bases and J dropped 4 bases, with 14 bases sitting between them. The CDR3 length is 13 residues. The CDR3 protein is CAWTPTTRYEQYF. The CDR3 DNA reads TGTGCCTGGACCCCTACCACCAGGTACGAGCAGTACTTC.

This clone has just a few counts. The gene calls are TRBV7-8 and TRBJ2-1, with 8 bases lining up with TRBD2. Losses at the gene ends were 3 bases for V and 0 bases for J; bases not matched to a gene: 7. The CDR3 is made up of 17 amino acids. Germline assignment: CDR1 SGHVS and CDR2 FQNEAQ. The CDR3 DNA reads as TGTGCCAGCAGCTTCCGGAGCGGGGGTAGCTCCTACAATGAGCAGTTCTTC. Its translation is CASSFRSGGSSYNEQFF.

This sequence joins TRBV3-1 (or the pseudogene TRBV3-2) and TRBJ1-2; D perhaps matches TRBD1 (6 bases). Germline loops: CDR1 LGHDT, CDR2 YNNKEL (reference sequence). This CDR3 region has 14 residues. With 1 base removed from V and 7 bases from J, the gap between germline ends came to 13 bases. The DNA of the CDR3 is TGTGCCAGCAGCCAAGGGCAGGGGTTTGGTGGCTACACCTTC. Amino acids: CASSQGQGFGGYTF.

The DNA for the CDR3 is TGTGCCAGCACGCCAGTATCCGGGGAGCTGTTTTTT. Protein: CASTPVSGELFF. This chain connects TRBV6-5 to TRBJ2-2; D not certain. V lost 7 bases to trimming and J lost 6 bases, with 9 bases between them. The length of the CDR3 is 12 residues. The germline V gene has CDR1 MNHEY and CDR2 SVGAGI.

V and J are TRBV9 and TRBJ2-1; D is possibly TRBD2 (7 bases). The V gene's germline CDR1 is SGDLS and CDR2 YYNGEE. With 4 bases removed from V and 9 bases from J, the gap between germline ends came to 20 bases. The CDR3 totals 15 residues. The CDR3 protein is CASSREVGGLGEQFF. The CDR3 DNA reads TGTGCCAGCAGCCGGGAAGTGGGGGGGCTCGGTGAGCAGTTCTTC.

V usage is TRBV27 and J usage is TRBJ2-3; D possibly corresponds to TRBD1 (7 bases). Germline lookup yields CDR1 MNHEY and CDR2 SMNVEV (reference sequence). The CDR3 is 16 residues long. Trimming removed 6 bases from V and 0 bases from J, with 16 bases in between. The CDR3 loop is CASRYRGGVSTDTQYF. In DNA, the CDR3 is TGTGCCAGCAGGTACAGGGGAGGAGTGAGCACAGATACGCAGTATTTT.

The chain recombines TRBV7-9 with TRBJ2-7; the D is unclear. The germline CDR1 and CDR2 sequences are SEHNR and FQNEAQ (reference sequence). This CDR3 is 16 amino acids long. Trimming cost V 0 bases and J 0 bases, with 12 bases left between them. In DNA, the CDR3 is TGTGCCAGCAGCTTAGCGATTGGGCAGAGCTCCTACGAGCAGTACTTC. This encodes CASSLAIGQSSYEQYF.